These T cell receptor beta chains were read from a single sample in a study of CD8 T cells in ankylosing spondylitis. Each CDR3 protein is one row after TCRdb ran MiXCR on the 5' RACE reads. The sample carries fewer than 550,000 distinct CDR3 sequences, about 5.4% recorded once. Sequenced sample: blood, either unsorted or a sorted T cell fraction (not recorded which). The receptors come from a male donor with ankylosing spondylitis. Each CDR3 is given with its conserved first and last residue. D genes are given only for firm matches. A row's size may be missing; if present it is once, few, many or a size class.

size | J | V | length | D | DNA | CDR3
many | TRBJ1-4 | TRBV7-2 | 15 | NA | TGTGCCAGCGCTCCTCGCCGGGGCTCGAATGAAAAACTGTTTTTT | CASAPRRGSNEKLFF
many | TRBJ1-2 | TRBV29-1 | 14 | TRBD1 | TGCAGCGTTGATGGACAGGGCAGTAACTATGGCTACACCTTC | CSVDGQGSNYGYTF
many | TRBJ1-4 | TRBV6-5 | 15 | NA | TGTGCCAGCAGTTACAGTCCAGGCTCCAATGAAAAACTGTTTTTT | CASSYSPGSNEKLFF
few | TRBJ2-1 | TRBV6-1 | 15 | TRBD2 | TGTGCCAGCACCCGAGCGGGGAGCTCCTACAATGAGCAGTTCTTC | CASTRAGSSYNEQFF
many | TRBJ2-7 | TRBV12-3/TRBV12-4 | 16 | TRBD1 | TGTGCCAGCAGTTGGGGCGGGACAGGGTTTATCCACGAGCAGTACTTC | CASSWGGTGFIHEQYF
many | TRBJ2-3 | TRBV25-1 | 14 | TRBD1 | TGTGCCAGCGGGGAGACAGGGTCTACAGATACGCAGTATTTT | CASGETGSTDTQYF
many | TRBJ2-7 | TRBV20-1 | 11 | NA | TGCAGTGCTAGGACGACGGGCGAGCAGTACTTC | CSARTTGEQYF
many | TRBJ2-3 | TRBV10-3 | 13 | TRBD1 | TGTGCCATAGGGGGACAGGACGCAGATACGCAGTATTTT | CAIGGQDADTQYF
many | TRBJ1-4 | TRBV5-6 | 13 | NA | TGTGCCAGCAGCTTCCCAGGGTTTGAAAAACTGTTTTTT | CASSFPGFEKLFF
many | TRBJ1-1 | TRBV7-9 | 15 | NA | TGTGCCAGCAGCTTAGTTGGGTCCCCGACAGGTGGAGCTTTCTTT | CASSLVGSPTGGAFF
many | TRBJ2-2 | TRBV5-6 | 13 | NA | TGTGCCAGCAGCTGGAAGAACACCGGGGAGCTGTTTTTT | CASSWKNTGELFF
few | TRBJ2-1 | TRBV12-3/TRBV12-4 | 16 | TRBD2 | TGTGCCAGCAGTCCCTGGACTAGCGGGCTCTACAATGAGCAGTTCTTC | CASSPWTSGLYNEQFF
many | TRBJ2-3 | TRBV7-9 | 15 | NA | TGTGCCAGCAGCTCAGCATACGAGACCACAGATACGCAGTATTTT | CASSSAYETTDTQYF
few | TRBJ2-7 | TRBV7-9 | 13 | NA | TGTGCCAGCAGCTTCCGGGACACCTACGAGCAGTACTTC | CASSFRDTYEQYF
many | TRBJ1-2 | TRBV12-3/TRBV12-4 | 13 | TRBD1 | TGTGCCAGCAGCCCCGGGACAGCCTATGGCTACACCTTC | CASSPGTAYGYTF
many | TRBJ1-1 | TRBV20-1 | 13 | NA | TGCAGTGCTAGGAAGGGGGTGAACACTGAAGCTTTCTTT | CSARKGVNTEAFF
NA | TRBJ2-1 | TRBV2 | 15 | NA | TGTGCCAGCAGTGTTCGGACTCCAATCTACAATGAGCAGTTCTTC | CASSVRTPIYNEQFF
many | TRBJ2-1 | TRBV6-2/TRBV6-3 | 15 | NA | TGTGCCAGCAGTTTAGTAAGAGGGAGGATCGATGAGCAGTTCTTC | CASSLVRGRIDEQFF
few | TRBJ1-4 | TRBV10-3 | 15 | NA | TGTGCCATCAGGCCGGCGGACGCAACTAATGAAAAACTGTTTTTT | CAIRPADATNEKLFF
many | TRBJ2-1 | TRBV6-2/TRBV6-3 | 17 | NA | TGTGCCAGCAGTTACTCGACGGGATTTATAGGCTACAATGAGCAGTTCTTC | CASSYSTGFIGYNEQFF
many | TRBJ2-5 | TRBV20-1 | 12 | NA | TGCAGTGCTAGAGCGGACCAAGAGACCCAGTACTTC | CSARADQETQYF
few | TRBJ1-2 | TRBV13 | 15 | NA | TGTGCCAGCTCTGACGGACAGAAAATAATCTATGGCTACACCTTC | CASSDGQKIIYGYTF
many | TRBJ1-1 | TRBV29-1 | 11 | NA | TGCAGCGTTGAAAAACAGCCCCAAGCTTTCTTT | CSVEKQPQAFF
many | TRBJ1-1 | TRBV12-3/TRBV12-4 | 13 | TRBD1 | TGTGCCAGCAGTTGGGACAGGGCCACTGAAGCTTTCTTT | CASSWDRATEAFF
many | TRBJ1-6 | TRBV6-1 | 14 | NA | TGTGCCAGCAGCCTTGGACGGCTGGGTTCACCCCTCCACTTT | CASSLGRLGSPLHF
many | TRBJ1-4 | TRBV4-1 | 15 | NA | TGCGCCAGCAGCCAAGCCTTTGCAACTAATGAAAAACTGTTTTTT | CASSQAFATNEKLFF
many | TRBJ2-6 | TRBV5-1 | 17 | NA | TGCGCCAGCAGCTTGAGGAGTGGTCTCTCTGGGGCCAACGTCCTGACTTTC | CASSLRSGLSGANVLTF
many | TRBJ2-7 | TRBV3-1 | 13 | NA | TGTGCCAGCAGCCATTTAGGACTGTATGAGCAGTACTTC | CASSHLGLYEQYF